This TCR beta chain was found in a study of T cells in Graves' hyperthyroidism and ophthalmopathy. RNA transcripts provided the source from which TCR beta CDR3 regions were amplified. The HTBI primer set drove a first-round RT-PCR of the TCR CDR3. In TCRdb, the multiplex PCR reads were re-called with MiXCR into one record per CDR3 protein. The sample holds under 650,000 distinct CDR3 sequences, about 17% seen once. This clonotype showed up many times. V lost 0 bases, J lost 7 bases, and 12 bases stayed unmatched. CDR1 KGHDR and CDR2 SFDVKD come from the germline V gene. The CDR3 extends over 18 amino acids. Graves' hyperthyroidism without ophthalmopathy progression within 18 months was termed stable. The hyperthyroidism was newly diagnosed and had lasted under 2 months; the patients were aged 18 to 65. Criteria for exclusion of patients were uncontrolled infection, other autoimmune disease, pregnancy or lactation. Clinical symptoms, serum thyroxine, TRAb, thyroid ultrasound and orbital computed tomography informed diagnoses.

The chain links TRBV24-1 to TRBJ2-1; TRBD1 matches at 9 bases. Sequenced: blood. The source is a woman aged 30 to 39 with Graves' hyperthyroidism. CDR3 nucleotide sequence: TGTGCCACCAGTGATTTGGCCGCGGGACAGGGTTTGAGGAATGAGCAGTTCTTC. As protein: CATSDLAAGQGLRNEQFF.